The 32 T cell receptor beta chains given below trace back to one sample, sequenced in a study of identical twins. Using its own MiXCR run on the 5' RACE reads, TCRdb lists one record per CDR3 protein. The sample lists around 450,000 distinct CDR3 sequences, 13% to 15% occurring once. These sequences were also reported in another study, on yellow fever vaccine responses in identical twins.

The sample comprised CD4+ T cells sorted from blood. Receptors were obtained from a woman aged 18-29 years in good health.

This chain uses TRBV20-1 with TRBJ2-1; TRBD2 is a possible D gene (5 bases). The CDR3 runs to 14 residues. The ends were cut back, 6 bases at V and 3 bases at J, with 15 bases in the middle. Germline-derived CDR1 and CDR2 are DFQATT and SNEGSKA (reference sequence). The CDR3 here is CSARPGLGYNEQFF. Here the CDR3 DNA reads TGCAGTGCAAGGCCCGGACTGGGCTACAATGAGCAGTTCTTC.

This clonotype was recorded a few times. This chain uses TRBV15 with TRBJ2-1, with D hard to call. Germline CDR1 and CDR2: LNHNV and YYDKDF (reference sequence). V was shortened by 3 bases and J by 6 bases, with 6 bases between the two germline ends. This CDR3 is built from 12 residues. The CDR3 nucleotides are TGTGCCACCAGCAGGTCATTCAATGAGCAGTTCTTC. Encoded protein: CATSRSFNEQFF.

This clonotype was picked up a small number of times. The chain recombines TRBV25-1 with TRBJ1-5; 8 bases align to TRBD1. CDR3 length: 16 residues. Germline trimming cut 1 base from V and 6 bases from J; bases unmatched to any gene: 8. Germline V gene lookup returns CDR1 MGHDK and CDR2 SYGVNS. CDR3 region: CASSESSGGFVQPQHF. The CDR3 DNA follows: TGTGCCAGCAGTGAATCGTCAGGGGGCTTTGTTCAGCCCCAGCATTTT.

This clonotype appeared many times. This chain joins TRBV7-2 and TRBJ2-3; D is possibly TRBD2 (7 bases). This CDR3 has 15 residues. Germline V gene data show CDR1 as SGHTA and CDR2 as FQGNSA. V lost 3 bases, J lost 2 bases, and 12 bases lay in between. The CDR3 loop is CASSLRGRDTDTQYF. The CDR3 DNA sequence: TGTGCCAGCAGCTTGCGGGGGCGCGACACAGATACGCAGTATTTT.

The chain links TRBV25-1 to TRBJ2-2; 11 bases line up with TRBD1. Germline CDR1 and CDR2: MGHDK and SYGVNS. Trimming removed 4 bases from V and 5 bases from J; junction bases left unmatched: 6. The CDR3 extends over 16 amino acids. This chain's CDR3 is CASSVSGTGGTGELFF. The CDR3 DNA reads as TGTGCCAGCAGTGTATCCGGGACAGGGGGAACCGGGGAGCTGTTTTTT.

In its sample, this clonotype was seen many times. CDR3 sequence (DNA): TGTGCCACCAGCAGTAGACCCCCCCTCTACGAGCAGTACTTC. Translated: CATSSRPPLYEQYF. J is TRBJ2-7 and V is TRBV15; D not certain. This CDR3 comprises 14 residues. The germline V gene has CDR1 LNHNV and CDR2 YYDKDF (reference sequence). Between the trimmed V and J ends, which lost 3 bases and 3 bases, there was a span of 12 bases.

The chain employs TRBV14 and TRBJ2-7; D unclear. CDR1 and CDR2 from the germline V gene are SGHDN and FVKESK. CDR3 length: 17 amino acids. V lost 4 bases, J lost 0 bases, and 19 bases lay in between. This CDR3 reads CASSRWGDMRSSYEQYF. The CDR3 coding sequence is TGTGCCAGCAGCCGATGGGGTGACATGCGAAGCTCCTACGAGCAGTACTTC.

V gene TRBV12-3 or TRBV12-4 combines with J gene TRBJ2-3, with 7 bases that match TRBD2. The length of the CDR3 is 16 residues. Trimming took 8 bases from V and 0 from J; bases not matched to a gene: 11. CDR3 loop: CASGHSPGLSTDTQYF. The CDR3 nucleotides are TGTGCCAGCGGGCACAGTCCGGGACTAAGCACAGATACGCAGTATTTT.

The chain links TRBV7-2 to TRBJ2-3; D perhaps matches TRBD2 (6 bases). Germline-derived CDR1 and CDR2 are SGHTA and FQGNSA. This CDR3 is built from 13 residues. Trimming shortened V by 11 bases and J by 2 bases, and 14 bases separated the two germline ends. The CDR3 protein is CAVAAGLTDTQYF. The CDR3 DNA reads as TGTGCCGTCGCGGCGGGACTCACAGATACGCAGTATTTT. Full variable domain (remainder filled in from reference TRBV7-2 and TRBJ2-3): GAGVSQSPSNKVTEKGKDVELRCDPISGHTALYWYRQSLGQGLEFLIYFQGNSAPDKSGLPSDRFSAERTGGSVSTLTIQRTQQEDSAVYLCAVAAGLTDTQYFGPGTRLTVL.

The CDR3 DNA is TGTGCCAGCAGCTTACGTCTGGGGGACAGAAACACTGAAGCTTTCTTT. Translating gives CASSLRLGDRNTEAFF. This chain uses TRBV11-2 with TRBJ1-1; TRBD1 matches at 7 bases. The germline V gene encodes CDR1 SGHAT and CDR2 FQNNGV. The V segment lost 2 bases and the J segment 2 bases; nucleotides outside the gene matches: 8. This CDR3 is 16 amino acids long.

This clonotype was seen a handful of times. The V gene is TRBV6-5, the J gene TRBJ2-3, with D unresolved. Germline V CDR1 and CDR2: MNHEY, SVGAGI. The length of the CDR3 is 14 residues. The germline V and J ends were trimmed by 0 bases and 2 bases, with 6 bases remaining between them. The CDR3 sequence: CASSYSQFTDTQYF. The CDR3 DNA sequence: TGTGCCAGCAGTTACTCTCAGTTCACAGATACGCAGTATTTT.

This clonotype has a count of ten or more. The V gene is TRBV10-2, the J gene TRBJ2-1; 9 bases agree with TRBD2. The CDR3 consists of 14 residues. Looked up from germline, CDR1 is WSHSY and CDR2 is SAAADI. The V gene end was trimmed by 2 bases and the J gene end by 4 bases; junction bases not matched to a gene: 0. This CDR3 is CASSETSGYNEQFF. In DNA, the CDR3 is TGCGCCAGCAGTGAGACTAGCGGGTACAATGAGCAGTTCTTC.

In this sample, this clonotype turned up a few times. Its ends do not fully match the called genes, so a read error is possible. The chain joins TRBV2 to TRBJ2-5; D is uncertain. The CDR3 has 13 residues. The V gene's germline CDR1 is SNHLY and CDR2 FYNNEI. Here the CDR3 reads CASSGVPQGTQYF. Written as DNA, the CDR3 is TGTGCCAGCAGTGGGGTGCCCCAAGGGACCCAGTACTTC.

This clonotype has a handful of counts. The V call is TRBV14, the J call TRBJ2-7; 13 bases fit TRBD2. The CDR3 is 19 residues long. Germline-derived CDR1 and CDR2 are SGHDN and FVKESK. The ends lost 0 bases at V and 3 bases at J; junction bases unmatched: 11. CDR3 coding DNA: TGTGCCAGCAGCCAAGAAGTGTTGACTAGCGGGAGGAAGGGCTACGAGCAGTACTTC. It encodes CASSQEVLTSGRKGYEQYF.

The chain uses TRBV7-2 and TRBJ1-3; D call uncertain. This CDR3 contains 14 residues. Trimming stripped 1 base from V and 0 bases from J, with 4 bases between. Germline V gene lookup returns CDR1 SGHTA and CDR2 FQGNSA. The CDR3 reads CASSLGNSGNTIYF. DNA of the CDR3: TGTGCCAGCAGCTTAGGAAACTCTGGAAACACCATATATTTT.

The gene calls are TRBV28 and TRBJ2-2, with 8 bases fitting TRBD1. V shed 2 bases, J shed 7 bases, and the junction held 9 bases outside the gene matches. In germline, CDR1 is MDHEN, CDR2 SYDVKM. The CDR3 spans 16 residues. As DNA, the CDR3 is TGTGCCAGCAGTTTACAGGGGGCGCATGGTTACGGGGAGCTGTTTTTT. Translated: CASSLQGAHGYGELFF. The variable domain in full, with the rest retrieved from reference TRBV28 and TRBJ2-2, is DVKVTQSSRYLVKRTGEKVFLECVQDMDHENMFWYRQDPGLGLRLIYFSYDVKMKEKGDIPEGYSVSREKKERFSLILESASTNQTSMYLCASSLQGAHGYGELFFGEGSRLTVL.

This clonotype has at least ten counts. This rearrangement joins TRBV5-5 to TRBJ2-5, with 8 bases lining up with TRBD1. The germline V gene encodes CDR1 SGHKS and CDR2 YYEKEE (reference sequence). The CDR3 extends over 15 amino acids. With V trimmed by 1 base and J by 5 bases, 7 bases remained unmatched. In DNA, the CDR3 is TGTGCCAGCAGCTTGCTATCAGGGGGCGATGAGACCCAGTACTTC. This encodes CASSLLSGGDETQYF.

This clonotype was seen ten or more times. V gene TRBV5-1 combines with J gene TRBJ2-7, with 9 bases lining up with TRBD1. V shed 4 bases and J 0 bases; nucleotides not matched to a gene: 8. Germline loops: CDR1 SGHRS, CDR2 YFSETQ. This CDR3 contains 16 residues. CDR3: CASSAAGTGSSYEQYF. CDR3 sequence (DNA): TGCGCCAGCAGCGCAGCTGGGACAGGGAGCTCCTACGAGCAGTACTTC. Full variable domain (outside the CDR3, taken from reference TRBV5-1 and TRBJ2-7): KAGVTQTPRYLIKTRGQQVTLSCSPISGHRSVSWYQQTPGQGLQFLFEYFSETQRNKGNFPGRFSGRQFSNSRSEMNVSTLELGDSALYLCASSAAGTGSSYEQYFGPGTRLTVT.

This chain links TRBV6-5 with TRBJ2-6; D is uncertain. The V end was cut by 0 bases, the J end by 0 bases, with 9 bases between. Germline CDR1 and CDR2: MNHEY and SVGAGI. The CDR3 is 17 residues long. The CDR3 DNA reads as TGTGCCAGCAGTTACTCCCAGGTTCACTCTGGGGCCAACGTCCTGACTTTC. As protein: CASSYSQVHSGANVLTF.

This clonotype was detected only a few times. The rearrangement links TRBV3-1 to TRBJ2-7; D possibly corresponds to TRBD2 (7 bases). The CDR3 runs to 14 residues. Germline V gene sequence: CDR1 LGHDT, CDR2 YNNKEL (reference sequence). Trimming took 1 base from V and 6 from J, leaving 13 bases between them. The CDR3 sequence: CASSQVRGAGEQYF. CDR3 bases: TGTGCCAGCAGCCAAGTACGGGGGGCAGGCGAGCAGTACTTC.

This clonotype has only a few counts. V and J are TRBV3-1 and TRBJ2-1; TRBD2 is a possible D gene (5 bases). Trimming took off 7 bases at V and 1 base at J, with 14 bases between the two ends. The CDR3 is 15 amino acids. Germline CDR1 LGHDT, CDR2 YNNKEL (reference sequence). CDR3 DNA sequence: TGTGCCAGCACCCGACGGACTGGATCCTACAATGAGCAGTTCTTC. It specifies CASTRRTGSYNEQFF.

This clonotype was seen many times. The chain uses TRBV20-1 and TRBJ2-1; D remains unclear. Germline V CDR1 and CDR2: DFQATT, SNEGSKA (reference sequence). CDR3 length: 14 residues. Between the trimmed V and J ends, which lost 5 bases and 4 bases, there was a span of 15 bases. The CDR3 is CSALDEEKYNEQFF. For the CDR3, the DNA is TGCAGTGCTCTCGACGAGGAGAAATACAATGAGCAGTTCTTC.

This clonotype was counted many times. The rearrangement links TRBV3-1 to TRBJ2-1; no firm D call. V was trimmed by 1 base and J by 0 bases, leaving 7 bases between them. Germline V gene lookup returns CDR1 LGHDT and CDR2 YNNKEL (reference sequence). The CDR3 extends over 15 amino acids. This chain's CDR3 is CASSQGRSSYNEQFF. CDR3 coding DNA: TGTGCCAGCAGCCAAGGACGGAGCTCCTACAATGAGCAGTTCTTC.

The chain combines TRBV2 with TRBJ2-3, with TRBD1 identical over 7 bases. V dropped 6 bases and J dropped 4; count of bases not matched to a gene: 7. Germline V gene sequence: CDR1 SNHLY, CDR2 FYNNEI. The CDR3 extends over 14 amino acids. The CDR3 protein is CASSLTGLPDTQYF. CDR3 coding DNA: TGTGCCAGCAGCTTGACAGGGCTCCCAGATACGCAGTATTTT.

V is TRBV6-2 or TRBV6-3 and J is TRBJ2-7, with D hard to call. Germline V gene sequence: CDR1 MNHEY, CDR2 SVGEGT. Trimming shortened V by 4 bases and J by 4 bases, and 11 bases separated the two germline ends. The CDR3 is 13 amino acids. This chain's CDR3 is CASSSPVHYEQYF. The CDR3 region has the DNA TGTGCCAGCAGTTCCCCTGTCCATTACGAGCAGTACTTC.

The sample holds many counts of this clonotype. The V call is TRBV4-2, the J call TRBJ2-1; D not resolved. The germline V gene encodes CDR1 LGHNA and CDR2 YNFKEQ. CDR3 length: 11 amino acids. V was cut by 6 bases and J by 6 bases, with 6 bases left in between. DNA for the CDR3: TGTGCCAGCAGGGTGGGCAATGAGCAGTTCTTC. It translates to CASRVGNEQFF.

This clonotype has just a few counts. The chain uses TRBV20-1 and TRBJ2-3; D is possibly TRBD2 (5 bases). The V gene lost 0 bases and the J gene lost 0 bases, with 10 bases spanning the gap. The CDR3 runs to 15 residues. From germline, CDR1 is DFQATT and CDR2 SNEGSKA (reference sequence). The CDR3 is CSARDYRGSTDTQYF. DNA for the CDR3: TGCAGTGCTAGAGATTATCGGGGTAGCACAGATACGCAGTATTTT.

This clonotype was picked up a small number of times. A much more abundant neighbour one base away suggests this may be a read error. The genes are TRBV6-5 and TRBJ1-1; D call uncertain. Deletions cut 6 bases from V and 5 bases from J, with 10 bases between. This CDR3 spans 12 amino acids. Germline V gene sequence: CDR1 MNHEY, CDR2 SVGAGI. In nucleotides, the CDR3 is TGTGCCAGCAGCCGACTGGGGACTGAAGCTTTCTTT. It translates to CASSRLGTEAFF.

This chain joins TRBV15 and TRBJ2-5, with TRBD1 as a possible D gene (6 bases). This CDR3 has 18 residues. V was cut by 1 base and J by 2 bases, with 20 bases left in between. The germline V gene has CDR1 LNHNV and CDR2 YYDKDF (reference sequence). CDR3 bases: TGTGCCACCAGCAGAGGGACATTGCAGGGCAGGGGACAAGAGACCCAGTACTTC. This encodes CATSRGTLQGRGQETQYF.

This clonotype was observed a handful of times. The chain is built from TRBV11-2 and TRBJ2-4, with 15 bases aligning to TRBD2. This CDR3 has 19 amino acids. Germline CDR1 is SGHAT and CDR2 is FQNNGV. V lost 0 bases, J lost 2 bases, and 5 bases stayed unmatched. The chain's CDR3 is CASSLDGLAGGPSKNIQYF. CDR3 nucleotides: TGTGCCAGCAGCTTAGATGGACTAGCGGGAGGGCCATCCAAAAACATTCAGTACTTC.

The rearrangement joins TRBV9 to TRBJ1-6; no clear D gene. CDR1 SGDLS and CDR2 YYNGEE come from the germline V gene. The CDR3 length is 18 residues. The ends were cut back, 0 bases at V and 0 bases at J, with 13 bases in the middle. The CDR3: CASSVEPALSSYNSPLHF. In nucleotides, the CDR3 is TGTGCCAGCAGCGTAGAACCAGCCCTGAGCTCCTATAATTCACCCCTCCACTTT.

In its sample, this clonotype was seen a few times. The chain uses TRBV7-2 and TRBJ1-1; 7 bases fit TRBD1. The CDR3 spans 15 residues. V shed 4 bases, J shed 10 bases, and the junction held 15 bases outside the gene matches. Germline CDR1 is SGHTA and CDR2 is FQGNSA. The CDR3 protein is CASSSSTGLNAGAFF. CDR3 nucleotide sequence: TGTGCCAGCAGCTCCTCGACAGGGTTGAATGCCGGAGCTTTCTTT.